The 17 T cell receptor beta chains below were found in one sample sequenced in a study of OX40 agonist ivuxolimab in advanced cancers. The assay was immunoSEQ multiplex PCR, and TCRdb's table has in-frame clones only and misses some. The data show around 50,000 clones, with 80% to 90% seen just once and 3.5% held by the top ten. The sequencing here drew on CD4+ or CD8+ T cells sorted from blood, taken in a trial of the OX40 agonist ivuxolimab. These receptors all come from an adult with an advanced solid tumor such as melanoma, head and neck, liver or kidney cancer.

This clone turned up a few times. The chain carries TRBV5-4 and TRBJ1-6; 10 positions match TRBD1. This CDR3 is built from 12 residues. The germline V gene encodes CDR1 SGHNT and CDR2 YYREEE (reference sequence). V shed 4 bases, J shed 14 bases, and the junction held 3 bases outside the gene matches. The CDR3 loop is CASSLGQGALHF. The CDR3, as DNA: TGTGCCAGCAGCCTAGGACAGGGGGCCCTCCACTTT.

The chain links TRBV30 to TRBJ2-1, with D perhaps matching TRBD1 (6 bases). Germline V gene lookup returns CDR1 GTSNPN and CDR2 SVGIG (reference sequence). Deletions cut 2 bases from V and 6 bases from J, with 11 bases between. The length of the CDR3 is 13 residues. This CDR3 reads CAWSQTGVNEQFF. DNA for the CDR3: TGTGCCTGGAGTCAGACAGGAGTCAATGAGCAGTTCTTC.

The rearrangement joins TRBV6-1 to TRBJ2-3, with a tentative D call TRBD1 (6 bases). The germline CDR1 and CDR2 sequences are MNHNS and SASEGT. Trimming pared 5 bases from V and 6 bases from J, leaving 15 bases between. The CDR3 length is 14 residues. The CDR3: CASSTGQFTDTQYF. The DNA for the CDR3 is TGTGCCAGCAGTACCGGACAGTTCACGGATACGCAGTATTTT.

This clone was recorded a few times. The chain is built from TRBV30 and TRBJ1-5; 8 bases are a match to TRBD1. Germline lookup yields CDR1 GTSNPN and CDR2 SVGIG (reference sequence). This CDR3 is built from 16 residues. With V trimmed by 3 bases and J by 7 bases, 14 bases remained unmatched. The CDR3 DNA reads as TGTGCCTGGAGCGAACGGAACAGGGGGTTTAACCAGCCCCAGCATTTT. Protein sequence: CAWSERNRGFNQPQHF. The full variable domain, with the rest looked up from reference TRBV30 and TRBJ1-5, is SQTIHQWPATLVQPVGSPLSLECTVEGTSNPNLYWYRQAAGRGLQLLFYSVGIGQISSEVPQNLSASRPQDRQFILSSKKLLLSDSGFYLCAWSERNRGFNQPQHFGDGTRLSIL.

This clone turned up a few times. This chain uses TRBV5-1 with TRBJ2-3; maybe TRBD2 (6 bases). Trimming took 0 bases from V and 9 from J, leaving 14 bases between them. The CDR3 length is 14 residues. Per the germline V gene, CDR1 is SGHRS and CDR2 is YFSETQ. Here the CDR3 reads CASSLGLSGGTQYF. As DNA, the CDR3 is TGCGCCAGCAGCTTGGGGCTCTCCGGGGGAACGCAGTATTTT.

This sequence joins TRBV9 and TRBJ2-5; D may match TRBD1 or TRBD2 (5 bases each). This CDR3 is built from 14 residues. Per germline, CDR1 SGDLS and CDR2 YYNGEE. The V end was cut by 5 bases, the J end by 5 bases, with 16 bases between. This chain's CDR3 is CASSATGTRETQYF. The CDR3 region has the DNA TGTGCCAGCAGTGCGACCGGGACCCGGGAGACCCAGTACTTC.

The V gene is TRBV18, the J gene TRBJ2-7, with D maybe TRBD2 (6 bases). This CDR3 region has 12 residues. CDR1 and CDR2 from the germline V gene are KGHSH and LQKENI. Deletions cut 4 bases from V and 4 bases from J, with 8 bases between. CDR3 bases: TGTGCCAGCTCACAGGGGAGGTACGAGCAGTACTTC. This translates into CASSQGRYEQYF.

The chain is built from TRBV15 and TRBJ2-1; 8 positions agree with TRBD1. The V segment lost 1 base and the J segment 8 bases; nucleotides outside the gene matches: 7. Germline V gene sequence: CDR1 LNHNV, CDR2 YYDKDF (reference sequence). The CDR3 has 15 residues. CDR3 coding DNA: TGTGCCACCAGCAGAGGGAGGACAGGGTTCCATGAGCAGTTCTTC. This translates into CATSRGRTGFHEQFF. The entire variable domain, with the rest obtained from reference TRBV15 and TRBJ2-1, is as follows: DAMVIQNPRYQVTQFGKPVTLSCSQTLNHNVMYWYQQKSSQAPKLLFHYYDKDFNNEADTPDNFQSRRPNTSFCFLDIRSPGLGDTAMYLCATSRGRTGFHEQFFGPGTRLTVL.

V is TRBV19 and J is TRBJ1-5; weak D call: TRBD1 (6 bases). This CDR3 contains 17 residues. V was pared by 7 bases and J by 0 bases, with 19 bases between. CDR1 LNHDA and CDR2 SQIVND come from the germline V gene (reference sequence). CDR3 in amino acids: CASTNEGQSLSNQPQHF. The CDR3 DNA reads as TGTGCCAGTACCAATGAAGGACAGAGCCTTAGCAATCAGCCCCAGCATTTT.

This chain's CDR3 is CASSQATGDLYGYTF. The CDR3 DNA follows: TGCGCCAGCAGCCAAGCGACAGGGGATCTCTATGGCTACACCTTC. The rearrangement joins TRBV4-1 to TRBJ1-2, with 8 bases matching TRBD1. CDR1 MGHRA and CDR2 YSYEKL come from the germline V gene. V lost 1 base and J lost 4; bases outside the gene matches: 5. The CDR3 length is 15 residues.

This clone was counted only a few times. V gene TRBV5-1 combines with J gene TRBJ1-1; 8 nucleotides agree with TRBD1. The germline CDR1 and CDR2 sequences are SGHRS and YFSETQ. V shed 0 bases and J 0 bases; nucleotides not matched to a gene: 4. The CDR3 spans 16 residues. CDR3 bases: TGCGCCAGCAGCTTGGCAACCAGGGGGCTGAACACTGAAGCTTTCTTT. This encodes CASSLATRGLNTEAFF. The full variable domain, in which reference TRBV5-1 and TRBJ1-1 provide the parts outside the CDR3, is KAGVTQTPRYLIKTRGQQVTLSCSPISGHRSVSWYQQTPGQGLQFLFEYFSETQRNKGNFPGRFSGRQFSNSRSEMNVSTLELGDSALYLCASSLATRGLNTEAFFGQGTRLTVV.

The DNA for the CDR3 is TGCGCCAGCAGTCCAAGGACTAGCCTGTCCTACGAGCAGTACTTC. This codes for CASSPRTSLSYEQYF. The V gene is TRBV10-1, the J gene TRBJ2-7; 8 positions match TRBD2. The length of the CDR3 is 15 residues. Germline-derived CDR1 and CDR2 are WNHNN and SYGVQD (reference sequence). V dropped 5 bases and J dropped 1; count of bases not matched to a gene: 7.

This clone showed up just once. The chain combines TRBV7-9 with TRBJ1-2; D is undetermined. The CDR3 sequence is 15 residues long. V was shortened by 2 bases and J by 2 bases, with 12 bases between the two germline ends. Germline V gene lookup returns CDR1 SEHNR and CDR2 FQNEAQ (reference sequence). The CDR3 protein is CASSLNYGLNYGYTF. CDR3 coding DNA: TGTGCCAGCAGCTTAAATTATGGACTCAACTATGGCTACACCTTC.

This chain uses TRBV10-2 with TRBJ2-6; D gene uncertain. Germline V gives CDR1 WSHSY, CDR2 SAAADI. There are 14 residues in the CDR3. V shed 2 bases and J shed 3 bases, with 5 bases lying between them. This CDR3 is CASSEGYGANVLTF. In DNA form, the CDR3 reads TGCGCCAGCAGTGAGGGGTATGGGGCCAACGTCCTGACTTTC.

The chain is built from TRBV5-1 and TRBJ2-5; 7 bases map to TRBD1. The CDR3 spans 14 residues. Trimming cost V 4 bases and J 1 base; bases outside gene matches: 4. Germline CDR1 and CDR2: SGHRS and YFSETQ. This CDR3 is CASSHGTAQETQYF. The CDR3 nucleotides read TGCGCCAGCAGCCATGGGACAGCCCAAGAGACCCAGTACTTC. The variable domain in full, with the rest retrieved from reference TRBV5-1 and TRBJ2-5, is KAGVTQTPRYLIKTRGQQVTLSCSPISGHRSVSWYQQTPGQGLQFLFEYFSETQRNKGNFPGRFSGRQFSNSRSEMNVSTLELGDSALYLCASSHGTAQETQYFGPGTRLLVL.

This sequence joins TRBV19 and TRBJ1-5, with no clear D. The CDR3 runs 12 residues. The germline gives CDR1 LNHDA, CDR2 SQIVND (reference sequence). V lost 8 bases to trimming and J lost 4 bases, with 9 bases between them. The chain's CDR3 is CASAGPNQPQHF. CDR3 DNA: TGTGCCAGTGCCGGACCGAATCAGCCCCAGCATTTT.

This chain joins TRBV19 and TRBJ2-3; D not resolved. This CDR3 comprises 12 residues. CDR1 is LNHDA and CDR2 is SQIVND in the germline V gene (reference sequence). V dropped 7 bases and J dropped 6 bases, with 11 bases sitting between them. The CDR3 DNA reads TGTGCCAGTAAGGACCAAGTGGATACGCAGTATTTT. Its protein product is CASKDQVDTQYF. The variable domain in full, completed from reference TRBV19 and TRBJ2-3, reads DGGITQSPKYLFRKEGQNVTLSCEQNLNHDAMYWYRQDPGQGLRLIYYSQIVNDFQKGDIAEGYSVSREKKESFPLTVTSAQKNPTAFYLCASKDQVDTQYFGPGTRLTVL.